These T cell receptor beta chains were read from a single sample in a study of blood T cell repertoires in COVID-19. Clones were read by immunoSEQ multiplex PCR, and TCRdb kept only the in-frame ones, dropping some. The table records tens of thousands of clones, roughly 86% of them present only once. Sequencing was performed on peripheral blood. The receptors shown here come from a man older than 75 with active COVID-19. The CDR3 runs from the conserved cysteine through the conserved F or W. D genes are given only for firm matches. Rows give clone size only sometimes, using once, few, many, or a class for an expanded clone.

size	J	D	V	CDR3	DNA
NA	TRBJ2-7	NA	TRBV28	CASRARVPTYEQYF	TGTGCCAGCCGAGCGAGGGTCCCGACCTACGAGCAGTACTTC
once	TRBJ2-7	NA	TRBV20-1	CSARVGYEQYF	TGCAGTGCTCGGGTCGGCTACGAGCAGTACTTC
NA	TRBJ1-2	TRBD1	TRBV3-1/TRBV3-2	CASSPTGGSNYGYTF	TGTGCCAGCAGCCCTACAGGGGGCAGCAACTATGGCTACACCTTC
NA	TRBJ1-5	NA	TRBV3-1/TRBV3-2	CASSQGVKPQHF	TGTGCCAGCAGCCAAGGAGTGAAGCCCCAGCATTTT
NA	TRBJ2-7	TRBD2	TRBV7-9	CASSLVGSGSHEQYF	TGTGCCAGCAGCTTAGTCGGTAGCGGGAGCCACGAGCAGTACTTC
few	TRBJ2-1	TRBD2	TRBV10-2	CASRLAGTYNEQFF	TGCGCCAGCAGATTAGCGGGTACCTACAATGAGCAGTTCTTC
NA	TRBJ1-2	NA	TRBV6-6	CASSYEAPSDGYTF	TGTGCCAGCAGTTACGAAGCTCCCTCCGATGGCTACACCTTC
NA	TRBJ1-2	NA	TRBV7-2	CASSLSTGAYGYTF	TGTGCCAGCAGCTTATCTACAGGAGCCTATGGCTACACCTTC
NA	TRBJ1-1	NA	TRBV6-5	CASSYSGEGNTEAFF	TGTGCCAGCAGTTACTCCGGGGAGGGTAACACTGAAGCTTTCTTT
NA	TRBJ2-5	NA	TRBV9	CASSVGGETQYF	TGTGCCAGCAGCGTAGGTGGCGAGACCCAGTACTTC
NA	TRBJ1-1	NA	TRBV10-3	CAIQQGRGTEAFF	TGTGCCATTCAACAGGGACGGGGCACTGAAGCTTTCTTT
NA	TRBJ2-4	NA	TRBV5-4	CASSRGSSIQYF	TGTGCCAGCAGCCGGGGGTCCAGCATTCAGTACTTC
NA	TRBJ2-3	TRBD1	TRBV5-4	CASSIDRVRADTQYF	TGTGCCAGCAGCATTGACAGGGTGAGAGCAGATACGCAGTATTTT
few	TRBJ1-1	TRBD1	TRBV30	CAWSPGSTGGTEAFF	TGTGCCTGGAGTCCAGGATCCACAGGGGGGACTGAAGCTTTCTTT
NA	TRBJ2-4	NA	TRBV28	CASSPLRGTKNIQYF	TGTGCCAGCAGCCCTCTTCGGGGGACCAAAAACATTCAGTACTTC
NA	TRBJ2-2	TRBD2	TRBV14	CASSPGLAGAGELFF	TGTGCCAGCAGCCCGGGACTAGCGGGTGCCGGGGAGCTGTTTTTT
few	TRBJ2-3	NA	TRBV28	CASRARGLSTDTQYF	TGTGCCAGCAGAGCAAGGGGACTCAGCACAGATACGCAGTATTTT
NA	TRBJ2-1	TRBD2	TRBV7-8	CASKFRLAGENEQFF	TGTGCCAGCAAATTCAGGCTAGCGGGAGAGAATGAGCAGTTCTTC
NA	TRBJ2-7	TRBD2	TRBV5-6	CASSLSGREYEQYF	TGTGCCAGCAGCTTGTCCGGGCGGGAGTACGAGCAGTACTTC
few	TRBJ2-7	NA	TRBV4-1	CASSQASQYEQYF	TGCGCCAGCAGCCAAGCTAGTCAATACGAGCAGTACTTC
NA	TRBJ2-1	TRBD2	TRBV2	CASRKLAGGINEQFF	TGTGCCAGCAGGAAATTAGCGGGAGGGATCAATGAGCAGTTCTTC
NA	TRBJ2-3	NA	TRBV6-5	CASSILGAGVDTQYF	TGTGCCAGCAGCATCCTAGGCGCCGGCGTGGATACGCAGTATTTT
NA	TRBJ2-1	TRBD2	TRBV6-4	CASSDKPSGVYNEQFF	TGTGCCAGCAGTGACAAACCTAGCGGGGTTTACAATGAGCAGTTCTTC
once	TRBJ2-4	TRBD1	TRBV23-1	CASSSRQAEGQGEGSIQYF	TGCGCCAGCAGTTCGAGACAGGCAGAAGGTCAGGGGGAAGGGAGCATTCAGTACTTC
NA	TRBJ2-3	NA	TRBV3-1/TRBV3-2	CASSDRGNTQYF	TGTGCCAGCAGTGATAGAGGGAATACGCAGTATTTT
NA	TRBJ2-1	NA	TRBV7-9	CASSLGVSSYNEQFF	TGTGCCAGCAGCTTAGGCGTTAGCTCCTACAATGAGCAGTTCTTC
NA	TRBJ2-5	NA	TRBV11-2	CASSLDRGETQYF	TGTGCCAGCAGCTTAGACCGCGGAGAGACCCAGTACTTC
NA	TRBJ2-1	NA	TRBV2	CASLTTSPREQFF	TGTGCCAGCCTAACTACTAGCCCTAGGGAGCAGTTCTTC
NA	TRBJ2-5	NA	TRBV6-2/TRBV6-3	CASSYLVAVQETQYF	TGTGCCAGCAGTTACCTCGTAGCAGTTCAAGAGACCCAGTACTTC
NA	TRBJ2-7	NA	TRBV30	CAWMRAGEQYF	TGTGCCTGGATGAGGGCGGGGGAGCAGTACTTC
once	TRBJ2-1	NA	TRBV18	CASSPQGRGYNEQFF	TGTGCCAGCTCACCACAGGGAAGGGGGTACAATGAGCAGTTCTTC
NA	TRBJ2-1	TRBD2	TRBV18	CASSPFAGANNEQFF	TGTGCCAGCTCACCATTTGCGGGAGCTAACAATGAGCAGTTCTTC
NA	TRBJ1-1	NA	TRBV4-2	CASSPETANTEAFF	TGTGCCAGCAGCCCCGAGACAGCGAACACTGAAGCTTTCTTT
NA	TRBJ2-3	TRBD2	TRBV5-1	CASSTLLAGQSTDTQYF	TGCGCCAGCAGCACGCTACTAGCGGGACAGAGCACAGATACGCAGTATTTT
NA	TRBJ1-5	TRBD1	TRBV11-2	CASSFGTGYNQPQHF	TGTGCCAGCAGCTTTGGGACAGGTTACAATCAGCCCCAGCATTTT
NA	TRBJ2-1	TRBD2	TRBV5-4	CASSRSGTPGGEQFF	TGTGCCAGCAGCCGAAGCGGGACTCCCGGGGGTGAGCAGTTCTTC
NA	TRBJ1-1	TRBD1	TRBV6-2/TRBV6-3	CASSGWTGLSEAFF	TGTGCCAGCAGTGGGTGGACAGGCCTATCTGAAGCTTTCTTT
NA	TRBJ2-3	TRBD2	TRBV24-1	CATSDPGFSGAYSDTQYF	TGTGCCACCAGTGATCCAGGGTTTAGCGGGGCCTACTCAGATACACAGTATTTT
NA	TRBJ2-1	NA	TRBV3-1/TRBV3-2	CDRGESSYNEQFF	TGTGACCGCGGGGAGAGCTCCTACAATGAGCAGTTCTTC
NA	TRBJ1-4	NA	TRBV5-1	CASSLTTDRNEKLFF	TGCGCCAGCAGCTTAACGACAGATCGGAATGAAAAACTGTTTTTT
NA	TRBJ1-1	NA	TRBV9	CASSVGQGGEAFF	TGTGCCAGCAGCGTTGGGCAGGGAGGTGAAGCTTTCTTT
NA	TRBJ2-7	NA	TRBV10-1	CASSEGFWGSSYEQYF	TGCGCCAGCAGTGAAGGGTTTTGGGGCAGCTCCTACGAGCAGTACTTC
NA	TRBJ2-3	TRBD2	TRBV5-1	CASSLGGTSGTDTQYF	TGCGCCAGCAGCTTAGGGGGGACTAGCGGCACAGATACGCAGTATTTT
NA	TRBJ2-1	TRBD1	TRBV7-9	CASSPGGLIYNEQFF	TGTGCCAGCAGCCCAGGGGGCTTAATCTACAATGAGCAGTTCTTC
NA	TRBJ1-3	TRBD1	TRBV3-1/TRBV3-2	CASSPTTGGGNTIYF	TGTGCCAGCAGCCCTACGACAGGGGGTGGAAACACCATATATTTT
NA	TRBJ2-5	TRBD1	TRBV2	CASSGQGTQETQYF	TGTGCCAGCAGTGGACAGGGGACCCAAGAGACCCAGTACTTC
NA	TRBJ2-3	NA	TRBV13	CASSLAGTDTQYF	TGTGCCAGCAGCTTAGCCGGCACAGATACGCAGTATTTT
NA	TRBJ2-1	TRBD2	TRBV5-1	CASSPGLAGGVRHYNEQFF	TGCGCCAGCAGCCCCGGACTAGCGGGAGGGGTTCGACACTACAATGAGCAGTTCTTC
NA	TRBJ2-7	TRBD2	TRBV4-3	CASSQDRLGRELAGAYEQYF	TGCGCCAGCAGCCAAGATCGTCTCGGCAGGGAACTAGCGGGAGCCTACGAGCAGTACTTC
NA	TRBJ1-6	NA	TRBV6-1	CASSEGGNYNSPLHF	TGTGCCAGCAGTGAGGGGGGGAACTATAATTCACCCCTCCACTTT
few	TRBJ1-1	NA	TRBV6-2/TRBV6-3	CASSFQGSTEAFF	TGTGCCAGCAGTTTTCAGGGTAGCACTGAAGCTTTCTTT
NA	TRBJ1-2	TRBD1	TRBV10-3	CAISGSGQSNYGYTF	TGTGCCATCAGCGGATCGGGACAGTCTAACTATGGCTACACCTTC